The T cell receptor beta chain under discussion was sequenced for a study of blood T cells in healthy people across ages. It was with a sample-barcoded 5' primer and a J-beta primer mix that a second PCR of roughly 6 to 11 cycles was run. TCRdb reprocessed the 5' RACE reads via MiXCR and lists one record per CDR3 protein. Here the sample spans hundreds of thousands of distinct CDR3 sequences, around 21% being singletons. In its sample, this clonotype was seen a few times. Its antigen is undetermined. V dropped 4 bases and J dropped 5 bases, with 12 bases sitting between them. The CDR3 covers 14 residues. Germline CDR1 is SGHRS and CDR2 is YFSETQ. Whole-study results and caveats: Comparison with aged donors showed that long-lived donors had more naive CD4+ cells and higher diversity.

This sequence originates from a man in his 70s in good health. The specimen was blood. V usage is TRBV5-1 and J usage is TRBJ2-2; no clear D gene. DNA for the CDR3: TGCGCCAGCAGCCATGGAGTCGGTACCGGGGAGCTGTTTTTT. As protein: CASSHGVGTGELFF.